This TCR beta chain was captured in a study of beta chain features in type 1 diabetes. Turning to the study itself: In all, approximately 100,000,000 sorted cells from all samples were analyzed.

CD45RO/CCR7/CD25/CD127/CD95/CD27 separated CD4+ naive, central memory, regulatory and stem cell-like memory cells by sorting. In this sample, this clone turned up a few times. V shed 5 bases and J shed 0 bases, with 14 bases lying between them. This CDR3 comprises 16 residues. Germline V lookup: CDR1 PRHDT, CDR2 FYEKMQ (reference sequence). Of the isolated RNA, all was reverse transcribed, and so the sequenced material was expressed TCRB transcripts. Assay: immunoSEQ multiplex PCR; the TCRdb copy retains only in-frame clones and omits some. In the table there are 970,000 or so clones, 17% of which are singletons.

Source material: naive CD4+ T cells from blood. The chain is built from TRBV13 and TRBJ1-3, with a tentative D call TRBD1 (5 bases). This TCR came from a woman younger than 35 in good health. This chain's CDR3 is CASSLGPLISGNTIYF. In DNA form, the CDR3 reads TGTGCCAGCAGCCTGGGACCCCTTATCTCTGGAAACACCATATATTTT.